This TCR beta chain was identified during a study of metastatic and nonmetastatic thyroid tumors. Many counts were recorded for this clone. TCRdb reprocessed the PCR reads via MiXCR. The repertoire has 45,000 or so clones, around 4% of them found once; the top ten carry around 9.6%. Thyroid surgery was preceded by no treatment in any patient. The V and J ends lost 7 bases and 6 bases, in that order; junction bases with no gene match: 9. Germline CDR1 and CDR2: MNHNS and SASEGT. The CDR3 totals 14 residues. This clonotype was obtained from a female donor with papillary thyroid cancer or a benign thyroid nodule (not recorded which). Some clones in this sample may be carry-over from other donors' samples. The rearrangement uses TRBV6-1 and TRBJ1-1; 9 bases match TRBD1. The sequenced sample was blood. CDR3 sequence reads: CASKRDREVPEAFF. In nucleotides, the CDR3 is TGTGCCAGCAAAAGGGACAGGGAGGTCCCTGAAGCTTTCTTT.